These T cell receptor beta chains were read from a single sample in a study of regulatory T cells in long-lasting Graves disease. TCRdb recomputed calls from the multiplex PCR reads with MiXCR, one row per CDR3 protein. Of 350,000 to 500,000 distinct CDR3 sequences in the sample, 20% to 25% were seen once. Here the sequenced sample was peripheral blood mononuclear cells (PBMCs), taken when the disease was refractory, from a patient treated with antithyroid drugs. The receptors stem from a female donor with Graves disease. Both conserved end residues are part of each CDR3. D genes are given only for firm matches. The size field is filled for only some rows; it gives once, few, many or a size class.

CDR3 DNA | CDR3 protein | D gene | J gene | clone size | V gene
TGTGCCAGCTCCGCTAGCGGGAGCGGTTTACTAAAGACCCAGTACTTC | CASSASGSGLLKTQYF | TRBD2 | TRBJ2-5 | NA | TRBV2
TGTGCTAGTGGTTTAGGTAAAGGCACCTACAATGAGCAGTTCTTC | CASGLGKGTYNEQFF | NA | TRBJ2-1 | NA | TRBV12-5
TGTGCCAGCAGCTTAGCCGGCAGAAGCACAGATACGCAGTATTTT | CASSLAGRSTDTQYF | NA | TRBJ2-3 | NA | TRBV11-2
TGTGCCAGCAGTGTGGGGGGCTACACCTTC | CASSVGGYTF | NA | TRBJ1-2 | many | TRBV2
TGCAGTGCTAGAGTAGCGGGAAAAGAGACCCAGTACTTC | CSARVAGKETQYF | TRBD2 | TRBJ2-5 | many | TRBV20-1
TGCGCCAGCAGCCGAGATGTGGTGACTGGAAACACCATATATTTT | CASSRDVVTGNTIYF | NA | TRBJ1-3 | NA | TRBV5-1
TGTGCCAGCAGCCAAGCAGGACTCGATGGCTACACCTTC | CASSQAGLDGYTF | NA | TRBJ1-2 | many | TRBV5-6
TGCAGTGCTAGAGGCCGAACAGGGAGAGGGACTGAAGCTTTCTTT | CSARGRTGRGTEAFF | NA | TRBJ1-1 | NA | TRBV20-1
TGTGCCAGCAGCCCCACTAGCGGAGCCGTCAATGAGCAGTTCTTC | CASSPTSGAVNEQFF | TRBD2 | TRBJ2-1 | NA | TRBV2
TGTGCCAGCAGTTGGACCGACTCTGGAAACACCATATATTTT | CASSWTDSGNTIYF | NA | TRBJ1-3 | many | TRBV12-3/TRBV12-4
TGTGCCAGCAGCCACACCGGGACTAGCGAGTACGAGCAGTACTTC | CASSHTGTSEYEQYF | TRBD2 | TRBJ2-7 | many | TRBV7-2
TGTGCCAGCAGCTCTTCAGGACTTGGGGGCTACACCTTC | CASSSSGLGGYTF | NA | TRBJ1-2 | once | TRBV7-8
TGTGCCAGCAGCCTGATTAATGACTACGAGCAGTACTTC | CASSLINDYEQYF | NA | TRBJ2-7 | many | TRBV28
TGTGCCAGCAGTAAAGCTGGGGTTTTTACTGGGGCTAATGAAGAACTATTTTTT | CASSKAGVFTGANEELFF | NA | TRBJ1-4 | NA | TRBV27
TGTGCCAGCAGTCCTAATCGAGATACGCAGTATTTT | CASSPNRDTQYF | NA | TRBJ2-3 | few | TRBV28
TGTGCCAGCAGCTACGGACAAGCAAGGGGTGGCTACACCTTC | CASSYGQARGGYTF | NA | TRBJ1-2 | many | TRBV12-3/TRBV12-4
TGCAGTGCCACTAGGGGGGAGACGACCAACGAGCAGTACTTC | CSATRGETTNEQYF | NA | TRBJ2-7 | few | TRBV20-1
TGTGCCAGCAGCGCACATAGCGGTTCCCAAGAGACCCAGTACTTC | CASSAHSGSQETQYF | NA | TRBJ2-5 | few | TRBV9
TGTGCCAGCAGTTTACCAATTAGCGGGATCTCTGGAAACACCATATATTTT | CASSLPISGISGNTIYF | NA | TRBJ1-3 | few | TRBV6-2/TRBV6-3
TGTGCCAGCAGCCGGAAAGACAGGGGGTATAATTCACCCCTCCACTTT | CASSRKDRGYNSPLHF | TRBD1 | TRBJ1-6 | few | TRBV13
TGTGCCAGCAGCGAACGCCCCCGGGCCTCCTACGAGCAGTACTTC | CASSERPRASYEQYF | NA | TRBJ2-7 | many | TRBV2
TGTGCCAGCAGTGATGAAGGCTCTAGCACAGATACGCAGTATTTT | CASSDEGSSTDTQYF | NA | TRBJ2-3 | few | TRBV2